What follows are 9 T cell receptor beta chains derived from one specimen sequenced in a study of blood T cell repertoires in COVID-19. TCRdb's table, derived via immunoSEQ multiplex PCR, lists solely in-frame clones and lacks some. The sample carries fewer than 250,000 clones, 70% to 90% recorded once. Source material: peripheral blood. These receptors were collected from a man aged 45-60 years with acute or convalescent COVID-19.

The genes are TRBV28 and TRBJ2-5, with a weak D call TRBD1 (6 bases). V was trimmed by 7 bases and J by 5 bases, leaving 17 bases between them. CDR3 length equals 14 residues. Germline values: CDR1 MDHEN, CDR2 SYDVKM. The DNA of the CDR3 is TGTGCCAGCACCGAAGGGACATTTTTGGAGACCCAGTACTTC. Encoded protein: CASTEGTFLETQYF.

The J gene is TRBJ1-1, the V gene TRBV6-5; 7 bases align to TRBD1. The CDR3 contains 15 residues. Germline V gene sequence: CDR1 MNHEY, CDR2 SVGAGI. J was trimmed by 1 base and V by 0 bases; bases with no gene match: 2. In DNA form, the CDR3 reads TGTGCCAGCAGTTACTCGGGGACAGAGAACACTGAAGCTTTCTTT. Protein: CASSYSGTENTEAFF.

The chain employs TRBV6-6 and TRBJ2-7; 7 nucleotides agree with TRBD1. The CDR3 runs 14 residues. V shed 7 bases, J shed 2 bases, and the junction held 8 bases outside the gene matches. CDR1 is MNHNY, CDR2 SVGAGI, per germline (reference sequence). The CDR3 region has the DNA TGTGCCAGCACCCTCGGGACAGTTACCTACGAGCAGTACTTC. It encodes CASTLGTVTYEQYF.

The chain uses TRBV6-5 and TRBJ1-3; D ambiguous. V lost 7 bases to trimming and J lost 0 bases, with 13 bases between them. The CDR3 runs 15 residues. The germline V gene encodes CDR1 MNHEY and CDR2 SVGAGI. CDR3 in amino acids: CASTPGGISGNTIYF. CDR3 sequence (DNA): TGTGCCAGCACACCCGGCGGGATCTCTGGAAACACCATATATTTT.

CDR3 nucleotides: TGTGCTAGTGGTCGCACAGGGGGCACTGGAAACACCATATATTTT. It yields the protein CASGRTGGTGNTIYF. The rearrangement uses TRBV12-5 and TRBJ1-3, with 9 bases fitting TRBD1. The CDR3 has 15 residues. V was pared by 5 bases and J by 2 bases, with 4 bases of the junction left unmatched. CDR1 LGHNT and CDR2 FRNRAP come from the germline V gene.

Worth noting for this clone: The sample carries other DNA sequences with the same CDR3. The chain uses TRBV10-3 and TRBJ1-1; D possibly corresponds to TRBD1 (5 bases). The CDR3 has 14 amino acids. Trimming shortened V by 0 bases and J by 3 bases, and 8 bases separated the two germline ends. Germline values: CDR1 ENHRY, CDR2 SYGVKD. The CDR3 sequence is CAISESGGDTEAFF. The CDR3 nucleotides read TGTGCCATCAGTGAGTCGGGAGGGGACACTGAAGCTTTCTTT.

The V and J genes are TRBV6-5 and TRBJ2-3; 8 nucleotides agree with TRBD2. There are 15 residues in the CDR3. With 10 bases clipped from V and 3 bases from J, the junction kept 12 bases outside the gene matches. CDR1 is MNHEY, CDR2 SVGAGI, per germline. In DNA form, the CDR3 reads TGTGCCACAGCACTGGGGGCTAGCGGGACAGATACGCAGTATTTT. It encodes CATALGASGTDTQYF.

This rearrangement joins TRBV3-1 (or the pseudogene TRBV3-2) to TRBJ1-3, with TRBD1 matching over 8 bases. The junction had 4 bases not matched to a gene; V was cut back by 6 bases and J by 3 bases. CDR1 is LGHDT, CDR2 YNNKEL, per germline (reference sequence). The CDR3 has 14 residues. In DNA, the CDR3 is TGTGCCAGCAGGCGGACAGGGAGTGGAAACACCATATATTTT. This translates into CASRRTGSGNTIYF.

The chain links TRBV24-1 to TRBJ1-2, with a tentative D call TRBD1 (6 bases). CDR3 length: 17 amino acids. V dropped 8 bases and J dropped 2 bases, with 23 bases sitting between them. Germline assignment: CDR1 KGHDR and CDR2 SFDVKD. The CDR3 nucleotides read TGTGCCACCAAGGTCGCGACAGGAGCCCTTATCAACTATGGCTACACCTTC. Its translation is CATKVATGALINYGYTF.